This T cell receptor (beta chain) was recorded in a study of T-cell memory formation after mild COVID-19. Study-level findings and limits: Memory sampled before infection contained some responding clones, suggesting cross-reactive memory joined. Confirmation was lacking for SARS-CoV-2 specificity of second-wave clones that peaked on day 37. CM and EM subsets held most contracting CD4+ clones; EMRA held CD8+ ones.

This CDR3 has 14 residues. V was shortened by 1 base and J by 0 bases, with 5 bases between the two germline ends. Germline CDR1 is LGHNA and CDR2 is YSLEER. In this sample, this clonotype turned up a few times. Its antigen is not identified. TCR alpha and TCR beta cDNA libraries carrying sample barcodes and UMIs were produced by 5'RACE using constant-segment primers. One entry per CDR3 protein, called by TCRdb with MiXCR from the 5' RACE reads. The sample contains approximately 350,000 distinct CDR3 sequences, 25% to 30% of which appear only once. Sequencing was done on a sample of PBMCs or a T cell subset sorted from them (not recorded which). The chain is built from TRBV4-3 and TRBJ2-3, with D uncertain. The clonotype comes from an adult woman who had mild COVID-19 (a few samples of this study predate the infection). Cell type and time point are not known. CDR3 protein: CASSQVASTDTQYF. The CDR3 DNA reads TGCGCCAGCAGCCAAGTTGCCAGCACAGATACGCAGTATTTT.